The text below deals with one T cell receptor beta chain. Its matching antigen is unknown. Germline CDR1 and CDR2: SNHLY and FYNNEI. Trimming at V came to 4 bases and at J to 4 bases, leaving 1 base not matched to a gene. The CDR3 covers 13 residues. These data originate in a study of cytomegalovirus exposure and HLA in healthy donors. PCR used 60 Vbeta primers and 13 Jbeta primers. Clones were sequenced by immunoSEQ multiplex PCR, and TCRdb holds only the in-frame ones, with some missing. The table lists approximately 200,000 clones, 65% to 80% of them singletons, with approximately 0.22% in the top ten. Overall study findings and caveats: Available immune exposure information was restricted to CMV serostatus only. 87-base-pair reads could not separate some V segments, including TRBV6-2 and TRBV6-3. The investigators catalogued under 200 TCR beta chains as cytomegalovirus-associated.

Sequencing used PBMCs. The sequence came from a girl aged 2 to 10 in good health and CMV-seronegative. This chain links TRBV2 with TRBJ1-1; 9 bases line up with TRBD1. This chain's CDR3 is CASSGTGATEAFF. In DNA form, the CDR3 reads TGTGCCAGCAGTGGGACAGGGGCCACTGAAGCTTTCTTT.